This T cell receptor beta chain was sequenced for a study of human T cells and chemical hapten exposure. The V gene's germline CDR1 is LGHNA and CDR2 YNFKEQ. The J segment lost 3 bases and the V segment lost 2 bases, leaving 9 bases of the junction unmatched. The CDR3 is 16 amino acids. TCRdb ran MiXCR on the RACE reads and lists one entry per CDR3 protein. The profile shows 84,000 or so distinct CDR3 sequences, 7.5% to 9.5% of them singletons. Time point defined: pre-sensitization, week 0. Stated treatment: therapeutic diphenylcyclopropenone sensitization with weekly scalp DPC. Each donor was an alopecia patient between 18 and 70 years of age who qualified for DPC.

Specimen: whole blood, collected in connection with sensitization to the hapten diphenylcyclopropenone (DPC). V usage is TRBV4-2 and J usage is TRBJ1-1, with 7 bases that match TRBD1. The TCR sequence derives from a man between 40 and 49 years old with alopecia areata. Some clones in this sample may be carry-over from other donors' samples. DNA of the CDR3: TGTGCCAGCAGCCAACTTGCTGCCACAGGGGACACTGAAGCTTTCTTT. Protein product: CASSQLAATGDTEAFF.